The clone carrying this TCR beta chain was detected ten times or more. The antigen remains undetermined. Germline assignment: CDR1 DFQATT and CDR2 SNEGSKA (reference sequence). CDR3 size: 14 residues. Trimming left V 6 bases short and J 0 bases short, with 14 bases between. The source of the sample is a study of T-cell memory formation after mild COVID-19. As for the study in general: Clusters of TCRs were largely donor specific. Points from the study as a whole: Some SARS-CoV-2-responding clones were already detected in memory before infection. CD4+ contracting clones were found mainly in CM and EM, and CD8+ ones in EMRA.

TCRdb re-called the 5' RACE reads with MiXCR, one entry per CDR3 protein. Of 200,000 to 300,000 distinct CDR3 sequences in the sample, 16% were seen once. The TCR was taken from a man between 18 and 35 years old who had mild COVID-19 (a few samples of this study predate the infection). Cell type and time point are not known. Sequenced: PBMCs or a T cell subset sorted from them (not recorded which). The chain carries TRBV20-1 and TRBJ1-1; weak D call: TRBD1 (6 bases). The CDR3: CSATTGLMNTEAFF. The CDR3 bases are TGCAGTGCAACGACAGGCCTTATGAACACTGAAGCTTTCTTT.